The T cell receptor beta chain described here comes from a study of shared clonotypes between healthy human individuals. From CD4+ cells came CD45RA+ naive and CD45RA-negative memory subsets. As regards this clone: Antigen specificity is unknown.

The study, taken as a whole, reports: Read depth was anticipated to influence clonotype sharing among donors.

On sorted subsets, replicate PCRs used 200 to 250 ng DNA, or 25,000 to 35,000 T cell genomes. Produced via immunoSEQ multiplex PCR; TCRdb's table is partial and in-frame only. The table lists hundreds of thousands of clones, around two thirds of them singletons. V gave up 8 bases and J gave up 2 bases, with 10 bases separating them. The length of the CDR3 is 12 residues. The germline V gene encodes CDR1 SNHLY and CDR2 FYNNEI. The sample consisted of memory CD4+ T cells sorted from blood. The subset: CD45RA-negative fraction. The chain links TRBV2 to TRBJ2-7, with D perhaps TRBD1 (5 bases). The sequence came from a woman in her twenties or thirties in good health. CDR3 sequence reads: CASAQGPYEQYF. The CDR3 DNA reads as TGTGCCAGCGCCCAGGGTCCCTACGAGCAGTACTTC. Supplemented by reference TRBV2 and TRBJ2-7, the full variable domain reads EPEVTQTPSHQVTQMGQEVILRCVPISNHLYFYWYRQILGQKVEFLVSFYNNEISEKSEIFDDQFSVERPDGSNFTLKIRSTKLEDSAMYFCASAQGPYEQYFGPGTRLTVT.